A single sample is the source of the 32 T cell receptor beta chains below, sequenced in a study of T cell responses to AZD1222 COVID-19 vaccine. TCRdb's copy holds only in-frame clones and misses some; the assay was immunoSEQ multiplex PCR. The table lists 95,000 to 100,000 clones, 70% to 85% of them singletons. Sample: peripheral blood, taken 28 days after the second AZD1222 dose. Receptor source: an adult who received the AZD1222 COVID-19 vaccine.

This clone has a handful of counts. The chain couples TRBV19 to TRBJ2-4; 9 bases are shared with TRBD1. The CDR3 length is 16 residues. V dropped 8 bases and J dropped 2; count of bases not matched to a gene: 10. Germline CDR1 LNHDA, CDR2 SQIVND (reference sequence). CDR3 nucleotide sequence: TGTGCCAGTGGTGGGACAGGGACGTTGTCCAAAAACATTCAGTACTTC. This sequence encodes CASGGTGTLSKNIQYF.

This rearrangement joins TRBV5-1 to TRBJ1-2; D unclear. Germline CDR1 SGHRS, CDR2 YFSETQ. There are 12 residues in the CDR3. The V and J ends lost 5 bases and 8 bases respectively, with 13 bases between them. The CDR3 DNA follows: TGCGCCAGCAGTGGAGGGCTAGGAGGCTACACCTTC. Protein sequence: CASSGGLGGYTF.

The CDR3: CASSLGGGGGIQYF. The CDR3 DNA reads TGTGCCAGCAGCTTAGGCGGGGGAGGTGGCATTCAGTACTTC. V is TRBV7-3 and J is TRBJ2-4; 7 nucleotides line up with TRBD2. The CDR3 has 14 residues. The V gene's germline CDR1 is SGHTA and CDR2 FQGTGA. Trimming at V came to 2 bases and at J to 9 bases, leaving 7 bases not matched to a gene.

This clone was seen only once. The gene calls are TRBV3-1 (or the pseudogene TRBV3-2) and TRBJ1-3; D ambiguous. Germline CDR1 LGHDT, CDR2 YNNKEL (reference sequence). The CDR3 runs 16 residues. V was shortened by 2 bases and J by 8 bases, with 19 bases between the two germline ends. Written as DNA, the CDR3 is TGTGCCAGCAGCCAAAACCTCGGAGGGAACGGTGACACCATATATTTT. Translating it yields CASSQNLGGNGDTIYF.

V gene TRBV19 combines with J gene TRBJ1-1; TRBD1 aligns across 7 bases. V dropped 10 bases and J dropped 8; count of bases not matched to a gene: 16. Per the germline V gene, CDR1 is LNHDA and CDR2 is SQIVND (reference sequence). CDR3 length: 14 residues. The CDR3 is CATGLRTGSSEAFF. CDR3 DNA: TGTGCCACTGGACTTCGGACAGGCTCCTCCGAAGCTTTCTTT.

This clone was seen a handful of times. V and J are TRBV19 and TRBJ1-2, with D unresolved. This CDR3 spans 15 amino acids. The V and J ends lost 1 base and 1 base respectively, with 10 bases between them. CDR1 and CDR2 from the germline V gene are LNHDA and SQIVND (reference sequence). The CDR3 DNA follows: TGTGCCAGTAGTATAGCGGGGTACGTTAACTATGGCTACACCTTC. Protein: CASSIAGYVNYGYTF.

This clone was detected once. V and J are TRBV3-1 (or the pseudogene TRBV3-2) and TRBJ1-2, with a possible D match to TRBD1 (6 bases). This CDR3 region has 14 residues. Germline V gene sequence: CDR1 LGHDT, CDR2 YNNKEL (reference sequence). The V end was cut by 0 bases, the J end by 7 bases, with 12 bases between. DNA for the CDR3: TGTGCCAGCAGCCAAGATCAGGGGCGCGGTGGCTACACCTTC. Protein sequence: CASSQDQGRGGYTF.

The chain joins TRBV7-9 to TRBJ1-3, with unresolved D. Germline values: CDR1 SEHNR, CDR2 FQNEAQ (reference sequence). The CDR3 spans 15 residues. Trimming left V 2 bases short and J 0 bases short, with 8 bases between. The CDR3 region is CASSLIGSSGNTIYF. CDR3 nucleotides: TGTGCCAGCAGCTTAATTGGGAGCTCTGGAAACACCATATATTTT.

This sequence joins TRBV7-2 and TRBJ2-1, with TRBD2 identical over 10 bases. The CDR3 extends over 16 amino acids. In germline, CDR1 is SGHTA, CDR2 FQGNSA. V gave up 2 bases and J gave up 5 bases; unmatched junction bases: 6. The CDR3 DNA follows: TGTGCCAGCAGCTTATTGGGACTAGCGAGAAACAATGAGCAGTTCTTC. It specifies CASSLLGLARNNEQFF.

Concerning this clone itself: The same CDR3 arises from other DNA sequences in this sample as well. The rearrangement links TRBV6-5 to TRBJ1-2; D might be TRBD1 (5 bases). V lost 5 bases to trimming and J lost 2 bases, with 9 bases between them. Germline V lookup: CDR1 MNHEY, CDR2 SVGAGI. This CDR3 has 13 amino acids. The CDR3 spells CASSPGQNYGYTF. For the CDR3, the DNA is TGTGCCAGCAGTCCTGGACAAAACTATGGCTACACCTTC.

This sequence joins TRBV5-6 and TRBJ1-4; D call uncertain. The germline V gene has CDR1 SGHDT and CDR2 YYEEEE. This CDR3 is built from 15 residues. Trimming shortened V by 0 bases and J by 1 base, and 7 bases separated the two germline ends. CDR3 nucleotide sequence: TGTGCCAGCAGCTTGGGGAGAAGAACTAATGAAAAACTGTTTTTT. Translated, it gives CASSLGRRTNEKLFF.

The chain employs TRBV9 and TRBJ1-1, with 7 bases aligning to TRBD1. V dropped 0 bases and J dropped 7; count of bases not matched to a gene: 6. In germline, CDR1 is SGDLS, CDR2 YYNGEE. This CDR3 region has 14 residues. The CDR3 is CASSVGGGLGEAFF. CDR3 nucleotide sequence: TGTGCCAGCAGCGTAGGAGGGGGCCTGGGTGAAGCTTTCTTT.

The V gene is TRBV5-4, the J gene TRBJ1-2; D remains ambiguous. The germline CDR1 and CDR2 sequences are SGHNT and YYREEE (reference sequence). The CDR3 sequence is 15 residues long. Trimming stripped 3 bases from V and 2 bases from J, with 14 bases between. CDR3: CASSSLGGENYGYTF. The CDR3 DNA is TGTGCCAGCAGCTCGCTCGGCGGGGAAAACTATGGCTACACCTTC.

This chain uses TRBV4-1 with TRBJ1-1; unclear D gene. The germline gives CDR1 MGHRA, CDR2 YSYEKL. Trimming removed 1 base at V and 4 bases at J, with 10 bases between. The CDR3 runs 14 residues. The chain's CDR3 is CASSQVKAGTEAFF. The DNA for the CDR3 is TGCGCCAGCAGCCAAGTTAAGGCGGGCACTGAAGCTTTCTTT.

This clone was seen a single time. The rearrangement links TRBV7-9 to TRBJ1-2, with D perhaps matching TRBD1 (5 bases). The germline V gene encodes CDR1 SEHNR and CDR2 FQNEAQ (reference sequence). The V and J ends lost 3 bases and 2 bases respectively, with 16 bases between them. The length of the CDR3 is 16 residues. The CDR3 loop reads CASSFGQGSANYGYTF. The DNA of the CDR3 is TGTGCCAGCAGCTTCGGTCAGGGATCCGCGAACTATGGCTACACCTTC.

The CDR3 bases are TGTGCCAGCAGCGGACACGGGACGCCCGAAGGGGAGCAGTACTTC. The encoded protein is CASSGHGTPEGEQYF. V and J are TRBV9 and TRBJ2-7; D possibly uses TRBD1 or TRBD2 (5 bases each). The V end was cut by 3 bases, the J end by 7 bases, with 20 bases between. The CDR3 is 15 residues long. Germline CDR1 reads SGDLS; CDR2 reads YYNGEE.

This chain links TRBV6-5 with TRBJ1-2, with TRBD1 matching over 7 bases. The CDR3 covers 14 residues. Germline V gene sequence: CDR1 MNHEY, CDR2 SVGAGI. Unmatched junction bases numbered 8, after V lost 5 bases and J lost 5 bases. CDR3 region: CASSPRDRLYGYTF. The CDR3, as DNA: TGTGCCAGCAGTCCCCGGGACAGACTTTATGGCTACACCTTC.

This clone was recorded once. The chain joins TRBV4-1 to TRBJ1-1; a weak D match, TRBD1 (6 bases). In germline, CDR1 is MGHRA, CDR2 YSYEKL. Deletions cut 5 bases from V and 1 base from J, with 14 bases between. The CDR3 covers 15 residues. The CDR3 spells CASSFSDRQNTEAFF. CDR3 DNA sequence: TGCGCCAGCAGCTTTTCAGACAGGCAGAACACTGAAGCTTTCTTT.

Only one count was recorded for this clone. This chain joins TRBV4-3 and TRBJ1-1, with 8 bases aligning to TRBD1. V lost 0 bases, J lost 4 bases, and 7 bases stayed unmatched. The CDR3 consists of 16 residues. Germline loops: CDR1 LGHNA, CDR2 YSLEER. The CDR3 region is CASSQDPGGRTTEAFF. The CDR3 region has the DNA TGCGCCAGCAGCCAAGACCCAGGGGGCCGGACCACTGAAGCTTTCTTT.

CDR3 sequence (DNA): TGTGCCAGCTCACGTAACCGACAGGGGAAAAACCAAAATCAGCCCCAGCATTTT. This sequence encodes CASSRNRQGKNQNQPQHF. The rearrangement links TRBV18 to TRBJ1-5, with TRBD1 matching over 8 bases. This CDR3 contains 18 residues. V was clipped by 4 bases and J by 4 bases; unmatched bases: 15. The V gene's germline CDR1 is KGHSH and CDR2 LQKENI.

The chain links TRBV6-5 to TRBJ1-2; D remains unclear. V was trimmed by 6 bases and J by 0 bases, leaving 8 bases between them. The CDR3 runs to 13 residues. The V gene's germline CDR1 is MNHEY and CDR2 SVGAGI. Here the CDR3 DNA reads TGTGCCAGCAGAAACATACCTAACTATGGCTACACCTTC. Encoded protein: CASRNIPNYGYTF.

The chain carries TRBV27 and TRBJ1-6; TRBD1 aligns across 7 bases. The germline V gene encodes CDR1 MNHEY and CDR2 SMNVEV (reference sequence). The CDR3 runs 15 residues. V shed 0 bases, J shed 10 bases, and the junction held 6 bases outside the gene matches. CDR3 region: CASSLSPDRVSPLHF. DNA of the CDR3: TGTGCCAGCAGTTTATCACCCGACAGGGTCTCACCCCTCCACTTT.

The chain joins TRBV14 to TRBJ2-1, with D hard to call. V shed 5 bases and J shed 5 bases, with 10 bases lying between them. Germline V gene sequence: CDR1 SGHDN, CDR2 FVKESK. CDR3 length equals 13 residues. The CDR3 nucleotides read TGTGCCAGCAGCACCCACCTAAACAATGAGCAGTTCTTC. Encoded protein: CASSTHLNNEQFF. Combining the CDR3 with reference TRBV14 and TRBJ2-1 gives the whole variable domain EAGVTQFPSHSVIEKGQTVTLRCDPISGHDNLYWYRRVMGKEIKFLLHFVKESKQDESGMPNNRFLAERTGGTYSTLKVQPAELEDSGVYFCASSTHLNNEQFFGPGTRLTVL.

The genes are TRBV27 and TRBJ1-6; a possible D gene is TRBD1 (6 bases). Germline V gene lookup returns CDR1 MNHEY and CDR2 SMNVEV (reference sequence). The CDR3 length is 15 residues. V dropped 1 base and J dropped 10 bases, with 14 bases sitting between them. The CDR3 sequence: CASSLFPGANSPLHF. In DNA form, the CDR3 reads TGTGCCAGCAGTTTATTTCCGGGGGCAAACTCACCCCTCCACTTT.

The chain has TRBV5-4 and TRBJ2-7, with D hard to call. Trimming shortened V by 0 bases and J by 6 bases, and 13 bases separated the two germline ends. In germline, CDR1 is SGHNT, CDR2 YYREEE (reference sequence). The CDR3 is 14 amino acids. The CDR3: CASSLDPAPLEQYF. CDR3 nucleotide sequence: TGTGCCAGCAGCTTGGATCCTGCCCCCCTCGAGCAGTACTTC.

The J gene is TRBJ2-6, the V gene TRBV5-1, with TRBD2 as a possible D gene (6 bases). V lost 3 bases and J 1 base, leaving 17 bases between the germline ends. Germline assignment: CDR1 SGHRS and CDR2 YFSETQ. The CDR3 has 18 residues. CDR3 in DNA: TGCGCCAGCAGCTCTCCTTATCGGGGAGGATCTGGGGCCAACGTCCTGACTTTC. It encodes CASSSPYRGGSGANVLTF.

The chain has TRBV7-6 and TRBJ2-1, with D hard to call. The CDR3 runs 12 residues. The V end was cut by 1 base, the J end by 8 bases, with 6 bases between. Germline CDR1 SGHVS, CDR2 FNYEAQ. CDR3 sequence reads: CASSLGNDEQFF. CDR3 in DNA: TGTGCCAGCAGCTTAGGGAACGATGAGCAGTTCTTC.

V usage is TRBV10-2 and J usage is TRBJ2-2; 10 bases match TRBD2. J gave up 3 bases and V 7 bases, and 11 bases lay outside the gene matches. This CDR3 is 17 amino acids long. Germline V gene sequence: CDR1 WSHSY, CDR2 SAAADI. As DNA, the CDR3 is TGCGCCAGCACCCCCGCGGGCCTAGCGGGAGACACCGGGGAGCTGTTTTTT. Encoded protein: CASTPAGLAGDTGELFF.

The rearrangement links TRBV7-9 to TRBJ2-3, with 16 positions matching TRBD2. CDR3 length: 18 amino acids. Germline V CDR1 and CDR2: SEHNR, FQNEAQ (reference sequence). Germline trimming cut 5 bases from V and 6 bases from J; bases unmatched to any gene: 11. The CDR3 reads CASSRTGTSGRAGDTQYF. The CDR3, as DNA: TGTGCCAGCAGCCGGACCGGGACTAGCGGGAGGGCCGGGGATACGCAGTATTTT.

This chain joins TRBV7-2 and TRBJ2-3; 7 nucleotides line up with TRBD2. CDR1 is SGHTA and CDR2 is FQGNSA in the germline V gene. The CDR3 spans 13 residues. Trimming at V came to 0 bases and at J to 6 bases, leaving 0 bases not matched to a gene. The CDR3, as DNA: TGTGCCAGCAGCTTAGCGGGGGGGGATACGCAGTATTTT. It translates to CASSLAGGDTQYF.

The genes are TRBV2 and TRBJ1-2, with D tentatively TRBD1 (6 bases). Trimming took off 6 bases at V and 6 bases at J, with 17 bases between the two ends. Germline CDR1 is SNHLY and CDR2 is FYNNEI. There are 14 residues in the CDR3. The CDR3 region is CASSPYAGAHGYTF. CDR3 sequence (DNA): TGTGCCAGCAGCCCCTATGCAGGGGCCCATGGCTACACCTTC.

The genes are TRBV9 and TRBJ2-1; 11 positions match TRBD2. The junction had 4 bases not matched to a gene; V was cut back by 4 bases and J by 4 bases. CDR1 is SGDLS, CDR2 YYNGEE, per germline. This CDR3 is 15 amino acids long. The CDR3: CASSLSGGEYNEQFF. CDR3 in DNA: TGTGCCAGCAGCCTTAGCGGGGGGGAATACAATGAGCAGTTCTTC.